This paragraph reports one T cell receptor beta chain. The data are from a study of blood T cell repertoires in COVID-19. Study at large: PBMCs, B-cell-depleted T cells, or T cells provided the cDNA or gDNA that made up the material.

The assay was immunoSEQ multiplex PCR, and TCRdb's table has in-frame clones only and misses some. The sample records some 150,000 clones, about nine tenths being singletons. The sample comprised peripheral blood. This receptor was obtained from a woman in her fifties or sixties who had recovered from COVID-19.

CDR3 sequence: CASSSGTGGETQYF. The CDR3 bases are TGTGCCAGCAGCTCCGGAACAGGGGGCGAGACCCAGTACTTC. The V gene is TRBV11-3, the J gene TRBJ2-5; TRBD1 aligns across 9 bases. The CDR3 runs to 14 residues. V shed 4 bases and J 5 bases; nucleotides not matched to a gene: 5. CDR1 is SGHNT and CDR2 is YENEEA in the germline V gene.